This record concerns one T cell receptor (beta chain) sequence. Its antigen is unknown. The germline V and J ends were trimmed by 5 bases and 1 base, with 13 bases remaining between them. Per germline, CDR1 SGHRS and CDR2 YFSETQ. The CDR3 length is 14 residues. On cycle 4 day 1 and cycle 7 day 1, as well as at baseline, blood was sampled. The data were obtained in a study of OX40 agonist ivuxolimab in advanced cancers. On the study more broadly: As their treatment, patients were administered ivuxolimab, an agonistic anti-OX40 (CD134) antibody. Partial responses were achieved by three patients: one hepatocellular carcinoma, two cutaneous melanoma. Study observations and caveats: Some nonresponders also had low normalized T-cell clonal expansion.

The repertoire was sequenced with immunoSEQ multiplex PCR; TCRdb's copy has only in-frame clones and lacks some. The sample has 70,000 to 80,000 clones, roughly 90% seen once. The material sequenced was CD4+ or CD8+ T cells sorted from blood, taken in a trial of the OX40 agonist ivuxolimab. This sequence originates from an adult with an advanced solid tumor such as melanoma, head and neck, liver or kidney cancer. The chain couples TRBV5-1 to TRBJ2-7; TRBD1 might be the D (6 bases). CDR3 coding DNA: TGCGCCAGCAGGCAGGGGACAACGTCCTACGAGCAGTACTTC. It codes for CASRQGTTSYEQYF.